The clone carrying this T cell receptor beta chain has just a few counts. These data belong to a study of T cells after yellow fever vaccination. Germline values: CDR1 LGHNA, CDR2 YNFKEQ. Trimming removed 0 bases from V and 9 bases from J, with 10 bases in between. This CDR3 has 13 amino acids. Each CDR3 protein is one row after TCRdb ran MiXCR on the 5' RACE reads. Among a few hundred thousand distinct CDR3 sequences listed, approximately 4% were seen once. The sequence derives from a young man who received the YFV17D yellow fever vaccine. The input for sequencing was PBMCs, taken 5 days after the yellow fever booster vaccination. This rearrangement joins TRBV4-2 to TRBJ2-3; D is unresolved. The CDR3 nucleotides are TGTGCCAGCAGCCAAGATGAGGTCCTAACGCAGTATTTT. It yields the protein CASSQDEVLTQYF.